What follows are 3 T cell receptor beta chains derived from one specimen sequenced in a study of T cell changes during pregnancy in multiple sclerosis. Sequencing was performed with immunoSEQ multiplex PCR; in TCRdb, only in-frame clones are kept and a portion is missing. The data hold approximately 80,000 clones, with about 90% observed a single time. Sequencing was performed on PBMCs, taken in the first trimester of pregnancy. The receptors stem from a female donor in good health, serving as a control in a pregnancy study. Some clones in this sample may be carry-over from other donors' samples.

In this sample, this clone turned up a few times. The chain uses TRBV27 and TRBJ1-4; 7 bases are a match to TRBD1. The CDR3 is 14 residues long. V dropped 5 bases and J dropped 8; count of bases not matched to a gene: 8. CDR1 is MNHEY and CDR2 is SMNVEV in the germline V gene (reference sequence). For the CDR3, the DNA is TGTGCCAGCAGTCATCAGGGGGTTCCCGAAAAACTGTTTTTT. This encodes CASSHQGVPEKLFF. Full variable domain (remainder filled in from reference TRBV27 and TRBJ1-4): EAQVTQNPRYLITVTGKKLTVTCSQNMNHEYMSWYRQDPGLGLRQIYYSMNVEVTDKGDVPEGYKVSRKEKRNFPLILESPSPNQTSLYFCASSHQGVPEKLFFGSGTQLSVL.

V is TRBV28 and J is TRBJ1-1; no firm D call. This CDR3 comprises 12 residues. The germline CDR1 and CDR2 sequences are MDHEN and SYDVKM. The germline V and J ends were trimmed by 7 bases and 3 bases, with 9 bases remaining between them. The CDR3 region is CASTPFDTEAFF. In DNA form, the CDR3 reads TGTGCCAGCACCCCCTTTGACACTGAAGCTTTCTTT. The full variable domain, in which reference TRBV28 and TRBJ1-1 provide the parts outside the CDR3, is DVKVTQSSRYLVKRTGEKVFLECVQDMDHENMFWYRQDPGLGLRLIYFSYDVKMKEKGDIPEGYSVSREKKERFSLILESASTNQTSMYLCASTPFDTEAFFGQGTRLTVV.

For the CDR3, the DNA is TGTGCCAGCAGTTTAGTACAGTCCACAGATACGCAGTATTTT. Amino acid sequence: CASSLVQSTDTQYF. The rearrangement uses TRBV28 and TRBJ2-3; D gene uncertain. This CDR3 has 14 residues. Germline CDR1 MDHEN, CDR2 SYDVKM. V was shortened by 2 bases and J by 2 bases, with 8 bases between the two germline ends.